This T cell receptor beta chain was identified during a study of tumor and adjacent non-tumor tissue in lung cancer. This sample's RNA came from whole unsorted tissue. Distant lung tissue was collected more than 3 cm away from the tumor edge. A modified ARM-PCR protocol with three rounds of nested PCR amplified TCRbeta. MiXCR, applied by TCRdb to the multiplex PCR reads, yields one record per CDR3 protein. The sample shows some 97,000 distinct CDR3 sequences, 65% of them seen only once. CDR1 DFQATT and CDR2 SNEGSKA come from the germline V gene (reference sequence). The CDR3 has 15 amino acids. The germline V and J ends were trimmed by 6 bases and 5 bases, with 23 bases remaining between them.

V usage is TRBV20-1 and J usage is TRBJ2-7; D tentatively reads TRBD1 or TRBD2 (5 bases each). The sample consisted of distant non-tumor lung tissue. The clonotype originates from a man aged 25 to 40 with non-small cell lung cancer. Written as DNA, the CDR3 is TGCAGTGCAGCCGGGACCAGCTGTGGAGCCAACGAGCAGTACTTC. As protein: CSAAGTSCGANEQYF.